This T cell receptor (beta chain) was documented in a study of cytomegalovirus exposure and HLA in healthy donors. To note about this clone: Antigen specificity is unknown.

Study-level points and caveats: A likely sequencing artifact accounted for one observed cluster of highly shared sequence variants. Earlier results showed most TCR beta V segments being productive about 87% or about 30% of the time. TRBV6-2, TRBV6-3 and some other V segments were unresolvable in 87-base-pair reads. Most sequenced TCRs were rare (though some public TCRs occurred in many donors).

V lost 6 bases to trimming and J lost 3 bases, with 3 bases between them. Germline CDR1 MNHNS, CDR2 SASEGT. This CDR3 comprises 10 residues. 13 Jbeta primers and 60 Vbeta primers were used for the PCR. TCRdb's table, derived via immunoSEQ multiplex PCR, lists solely in-frame clones and lacks some. The sample shows under 300,000 clones, roughly 90% of them seen only once. The J gene is TRBJ2-7, the V gene TRBV6-1; no definite D call. This sequence originates from a middle-aged man in good health and CMV-seropositive. The sample taken for sequencing was PBMCs. The CDR3 loop reads CASRYYEQYF. Here the CDR3 DNA reads TGTGCCAGCAGGTACTACGAGCAGTACTTC.